The rows below give T cell receptor beta chains drawn from one sample of a study of cytomegalovirus exposure and HLA in healthy donors. TCRdb keeps only in-frame clones here, not all; method: immunoSEQ multiplex PCR. The sample includes tens of thousands of clones, 80% of them seen just once. The material sequenced was PBMCs. All receptors derive from a woman in her 40s in good health and CMV-seronegative. Both conserved end residues are part of each CDR3. A D gene is named only where the DNA matches it firmly. Clone size is given for some rows only: seen once, a few or many times, or a class if the clone is expanded.

V	size	J	length	D	CDR3	DNA
TRBV11-3	NA	TRBJ2-7	13	TRBD1	CASSLGTGDEQYF	TGTGCCAGCAGCTTGGGGACAGGGGACGAGCAGTACTTC
TRBV7-9	NA	TRBJ1-5	14	TRBD1	CASSKGQGNQPQHF	TGTGCCAGCAGCAAGGGACAGGGCAATCAGCCCCAGCATTTT
TRBV28	NA	TRBJ1-1	17	TRBD1	CASRRTRDRGMNTEAFF	TGTGCCAGCAGACGAACCCGGGACAGGGGTATGAACACTGAAGCTTTCTTT
TRBV29-1	NA	TRBJ2-3	15	TRBD1	CSVAGTGRRIDTQYF	TGCAGCGTGGCCGGGACAGGGCGTCGGATAGATACGCAGTATTTT
TRBV5-1	NA	TRBJ2-3	15	TRBD2	CASSWRTSGTDTQYF	TGCGCCAGCAGCTGGCGGACTAGCGGGACGGATACGCAGTATTTT
TRBV9	NA	TRBJ2-3	14	NA	CASSAQTSTDTQYF	TGTGCCAGCAGCGCCCAGACTAGCACAGATACGCAGTATTTT
TRBV6-5	NA	TRBJ1-5	13	TRBD1	CASRQGINQPQHF	TGTGCCAGCCGACAGGGGATCAATCAGCCCCAGCATTTT
TRBV28	NA	TRBJ2-1	14	NA	CASLGQSSYNEQFF	TGTGCCAGCTTGGGGCAAAGCTCCTACAATGAGCAGTTCTTC
TRBV12-5	few	TRBJ1-3	16	TRBD1	CASVHQGQSSGNTIYF	TGTGCTAGTGTCCATCAGGGACAGAGTTCTGGAAACACCATATATTTT
TRBV19	once	TRBJ2-7	13	TRBD2	CASSMSSGSLQYF	TGTGCCAGTAGTATGTCTAGCGGGAGCCTGCAGTACTTC
TRBV27	once	TRBJ2-1	15	TRBD2	CASSLGLAGLNEQFF	TGTGCCAGCAGTCTCGGACTAGCGGGTCTCAATGAGCAGTTCTTC
TRBV9	NA	TRBJ2-2	18	TRBD2	CASSPPGGGRARNGELFF	TGTGCCAGCAGCCCGCCTGGAGGCGGGAGGGCCCGGAACGGGGAGCTGTTTTTT
TRBV7-6	NA	TRBJ2-5	14	NA	CASSSSWGTETQYF	TGTGCCAGCAGCTCTTCGTGGGGCACGGAGACCCAGTACTTC
TRBV10-3	NA	TRBJ2-6	17	TRBD2	CAISESLAGVGANVLTF	TGTGCCATCAGTGAGTCCCTAGCGGGAGTTGGGGCCAACGTCCTGACTTTC
TRBV7-9	NA	TRBJ1-3	12	NA	CASSLIRDTIYF	TGTGCCAGCAGCTTAATCAGGGACACCATATATTTT
TRBV7-8	NA	TRBJ2-7	16	NA	CASSLARSTGSYEQYF	TGTGCCAGCAGCTTAGCCCGCTCGACAGGATCCTACGAGCAGTACTTC
TRBV6-1	NA	TRBJ2-3	12	NA	CASSERGDTQYF	TGTGCCAGCAGTGAACGGGGAGATACGCAGTATTTT